This T cell receptor beta chain was documented in a study of cytotoxic CD8 clonotypes in ibrutinib-treated CLL (dated by TCRdb to the early 2020s). Turning to the overall study: In this cohort, more than 14 patients were treatment-naive and approximately 10 were relapsed/refractory, while 17 to 18 had unmutated IGHV. Responses were partial in roughly 24 patients and complete in 2; after median about 70 months follow-up, approximately 15 stayed in remission and roughly twelve progressed. Response samples were obtained after a median of around 11 months of treatment, with a range of roughly 6 to 40 months. On average, each sample had some 260,000 productive templates and 100,000 or so productive rearrangements. Longitudinal samples were available for about 30% of the roughly 90 trial participants. Cryopreserved peripheral blood mononuclear cells were collected at three points: before therapy, at response, and at either sustained remission or disease progression. Every remission and progressive disease sample was obtained while ibrutinib was still being received by the patients. Results the study describes overall, beyond this receptor: An increase in clonality was observed at ibrutinib response, with clonality remaining stable during sustained remission and falling back toward baseline at progression. Public clonotypes were rare and either contracted or stayed stable during treatment, and the rise in clonality at ibrutinib response reflected the expansion of private clonotypes. Baseline clonality was found to be higher than that of age-matched healthy donors and was strongly correlated with circulating CD8+ T-cell counts. Sustained-remission and progressing patients did not have matched sampling times, and lymph node repertoires were not examined.

On a MiSeq, deep resolution sequencing aimed for a depth between 1 in 1 million and 1 in 200,000 T cells, with each clonotype covered approximately 9.8x on average. The immunoSEQ hsTCRB Kit was used to generate TCR beta libraries. The paper's processing steps were these. ImmunoSEQ Data Assistant and ImmunoSEQ Analyzer were used for data analysis, and V, D and J genes were assigned according to IMGT definitions. Clonality, which ranges from 0 to 1, was calculated by subtracting the normalized Shannon entropy of productive rearrangement frequencies from one. Public clonotype analysis was restricted to overrepresented clonotypes comprising at least 0.05% of each patient's repertoire. Repertoires from about a dozen age-matched healthy donors in immuneACCESS were used as clonality controls. TCRdb provides this immuneACCESS table in a form limited to in-frame rearrangements. Some clones are lacking; in checked studies, under half of them reflect an unresolved V gene, and why the rest are absent is not known. That table furnishes V, J and clone size, whereas the DNA furnished D and trimming. Across this sample there are 55,000 to 80,000 clones, with 90% seen only once. The biggest ten clones account for around 3.3% of the sample.

In this sample, this clone turned up a few times. Its antigen is currently not known. Base qualities are missing; no much larger clone stands one base away. The time point label here, explained by the study, means: approximately eleven months on ibrutinib. For TCR beta library preparation, about 2.1 micrograms of genomic DNA were extracted from the cryopreserved PBMCs. Longitudinal blood samples from CLL patients on ibrutinib monotherapy were analyzed using high-throughput TCR beta sequencing. Patients were enrolled in a phase 2 open-label single-center ibrutinib monotherapy trial. According to the germline V gene (reference sequence), CDR1 reads GTSNPN and CDR2 reads SVGIG. Its CDR3 holds 15 amino acids, cysteine through phenylalanine. Of the read, only the CDR3 DNA is kept; its 45 bases are in frame from base 1. At the junction V is shortened by 0 bases and J by 1 base; bases outside the gene matches: 6.

This receptor was taken from a human donor with chronic lymphocytic leukemia. The chain joins TRBV30 to TRBJ2-7; 7 nucleotides in the junction match TRBD1. Sequences were derived from PBMCs, sampled after 12 months of ibrutinib treatment. The CDR3 loop reads CAWSVGTDRSYEQYF. The nucleotide sequence reads TGTGCCTGGAGTGTAGGGACAGACCGTTCCTACGAGCAGTACTTC. This CDR3, with the reference TRBV30 and TRBJ2-7 proteins standing in past its ends, gives the full variable domain SQTIHQWPATLVQPVGSPLSLECTVEGTSNPNLYWYRQAAGRGLQLLFYSVGIGQISSEVPQNLSASRPQDRQFILSSKKLLLSDSGFYLCAWSVGTDRSYEQYFGPGTRLTVT.